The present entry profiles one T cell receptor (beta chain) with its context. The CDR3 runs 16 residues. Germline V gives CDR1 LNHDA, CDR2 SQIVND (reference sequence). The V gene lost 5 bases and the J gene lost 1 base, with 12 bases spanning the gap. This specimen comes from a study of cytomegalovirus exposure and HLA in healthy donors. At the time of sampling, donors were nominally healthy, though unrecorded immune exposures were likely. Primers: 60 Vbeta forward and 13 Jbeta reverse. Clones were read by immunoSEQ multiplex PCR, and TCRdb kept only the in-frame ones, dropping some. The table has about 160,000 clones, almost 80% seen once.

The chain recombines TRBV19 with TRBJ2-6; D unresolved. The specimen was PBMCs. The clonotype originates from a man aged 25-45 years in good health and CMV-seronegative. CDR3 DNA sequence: TGTGCCAGTAGTCGGTCTTCTAAGTCTGGGGCCAACGTCCTGACTTTC. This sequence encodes CASSRSSKSGANVLTF.